One and the same sample provided the 7 T cell receptor beta chains below, sequenced in a study of cytomegalovirus exposure and HLA in healthy donors. The PCR employed 60 Vbeta primers together with 13 Jbeta primers. TCRdb's copy holds only in-frame clones and misses some; the assay was immunoSEQ multiplex PCR. The sample has around 110,000 clones; 81% are singletons. Sequencing was carried out using PBMCs. The origin of the receptors is a woman aged 25 to 39 in good health and CMV-seronegative.

This clone appeared a single time. The chain has TRBV25-1 and TRBJ2-7, with D hard to call. This CDR3 has 13 amino acids. Germline V lookup: CDR1 MGHDK, CDR2 SYGVNS. The V end was cut by 1 base, the J end by 2 bases, with 6 bases between. The CDR3 here is CASSESRPYEQYF. CDR3 in DNA: TGTGCCAGCAGTGAATCCAGGCCCTACGAGCAGTACTTC.

This chain connects TRBV19 to TRBJ2-5; 11 nucleotides agree with TRBD1. V gave up 5 bases and J gave up 0 bases; unmatched junction bases: 5. Germline CDR1 LNHDA, CDR2 SQIVND (reference sequence). This CDR3 has 16 residues. CDR3 bases: TGTGCCAGTAGTGCCCGGGACAGGGGGTACCAAGAGACCCAGTACTTC. Its translation: CASSARDRGYQETQYF.

This rearrangement joins TRBV19 to TRBJ2-7; 10 positions match TRBD1. V gave up 1 base and J gave up 6 bases; unmatched junction bases: 9. CDR3 length: 16 residues. The germline V gene has CDR1 LNHDA and CDR2 SQIVND (reference sequence). CDR3 bases: TGTGCCAGTAGTATAGGGGGGGACAGGGGTCCCGGCGAGCAGTACTTC. This gives the protein CASSIGGDRGPGEQYF.

The chain recombines TRBV7-9 with TRBJ2-7; 8 bases fit TRBD2. V lost 4 bases and J lost 4; bases outside the gene matches: 12. This CDR3 contains 16 residues. Germline V gene sequence: CDR1 SEHNR, CDR2 FQNEAQ (reference sequence). The CDR3 DNA sequence: TGTGCCAGCAGCTATCCCAGAGGGCGGGAGGTGTACGAGCAGTACTTC. Protein sequence: CASSYPRGREVYEQYF.

The chain links TRBV5-1 to TRBJ2-5; 8 bases agree with TRBD1. V dropped 4 bases and J dropped 4; count of bases not matched to a gene: 6. The CDR3 runs 14 residues. The germline V gene has CDR1 SGHRS and CDR2 YFSETQ. CDR3 in amino acids: CASSLGQGVETQYF. In DNA form, the CDR3 reads TGCGCCAGCAGCCTAGGACAGGGAGTAGAGACCCAGTACTTC.

This chain joins TRBV28 and TRBJ1-2; no firm D call. Trimming removed 6 bases from V and 3 bases from J, with 17 bases in between. The CDR3 totals 15 residues. CDR1 is MDHEN and CDR2 is SYDVKM in the germline V gene. CDR3 nucleotide sequence: TGTGCCAGCAGCCCCTTGGGAGGGTACGACTATGGCTACACCTTC. Amino acid sequence: CASSPLGGYDYGYTF.

This clone was seen a single time. The V and J genes are TRBV6-6 and TRBJ2-7, with 9 bases fitting TRBD1. Germline V lookup: CDR1 MNHNY, CDR2 SVGAGI (reference sequence). This CDR3 comprises 15 residues. The trim removed 7 bases at V and 2 bases at J, leaving 9 bases unmatched. This CDR3 is CASTPTGTGTYEQYF. The DNA for the CDR3 is TGTGCCAGCACCCCAACCGGGACAGGGACCTACGAGCAGTACTTC.